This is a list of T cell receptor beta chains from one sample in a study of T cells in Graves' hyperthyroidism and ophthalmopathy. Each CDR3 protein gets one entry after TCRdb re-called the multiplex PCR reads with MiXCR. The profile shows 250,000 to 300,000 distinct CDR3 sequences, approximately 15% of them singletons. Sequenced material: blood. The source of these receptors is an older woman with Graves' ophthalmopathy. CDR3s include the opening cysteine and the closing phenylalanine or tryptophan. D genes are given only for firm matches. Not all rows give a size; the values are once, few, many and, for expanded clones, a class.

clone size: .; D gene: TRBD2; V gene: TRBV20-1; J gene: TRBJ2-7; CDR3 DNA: TGCAGTGCTAGTAGCGGGACTTTTGACTACGAGCAGTACTTC; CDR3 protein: CSASSGTFDYEQYF
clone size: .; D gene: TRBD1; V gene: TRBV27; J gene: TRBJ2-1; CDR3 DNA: TGTGCCAGCGCCCCGGGACAGCCGAACAATGAGCAGTTCTTC; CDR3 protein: CASAPGQPNNEQFF
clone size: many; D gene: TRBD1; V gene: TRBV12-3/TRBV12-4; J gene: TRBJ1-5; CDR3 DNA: TGTGCCAGCAGCCGACAGGGAGGGAGCAATCAGCCCCAGCATTTT; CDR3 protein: CASSRQGGSNQPQHF
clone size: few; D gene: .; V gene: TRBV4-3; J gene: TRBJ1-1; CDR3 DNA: TGCGCCAGCAGCCAAGTTTGGATGGGAGGCACTGAAGCTTTCTTT; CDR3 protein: CASSQVWMGGTEAFF
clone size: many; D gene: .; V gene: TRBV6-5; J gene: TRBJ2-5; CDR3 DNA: TGTGCCAGCAGTTATACCTACCAAGAGACCCAGTACTTC; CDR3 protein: CASSYTYQETQYF
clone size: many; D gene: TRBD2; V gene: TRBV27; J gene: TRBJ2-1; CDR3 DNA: TGTGCCAGCAGTCCCCGGACTAGCGGGAGGGCCACGGGGAATGAGCAGTTCTTC; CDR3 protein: CASSPRTSGRATGNEQFF
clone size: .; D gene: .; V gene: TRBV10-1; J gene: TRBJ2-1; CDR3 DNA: TGCGCCAGCAGTGAAGATGAGCAGTTCTTC; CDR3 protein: CASSEDEQFF
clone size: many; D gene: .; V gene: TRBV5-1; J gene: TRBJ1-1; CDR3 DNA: TGCGCCAGCAGCCCTGAAAGGATGGCCAGTCGTTTTACCAGCAACACTGAAGCTTTCTTT; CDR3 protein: CASSPERMASRFTSNTEAFF
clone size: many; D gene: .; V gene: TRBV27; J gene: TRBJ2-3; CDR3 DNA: TGTGCCAGCAGTCCTGGTAGGGGACGCCCAGATACGCAGTATTTT; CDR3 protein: CASSPGRGRPDTQYF
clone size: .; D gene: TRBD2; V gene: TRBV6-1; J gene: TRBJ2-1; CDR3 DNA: TGTGCCAGCAGTGAGGTAGCGGGGGTATCTGGCAATGAGCAGTTCTTC; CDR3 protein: CASSEVAGVSGNEQFF
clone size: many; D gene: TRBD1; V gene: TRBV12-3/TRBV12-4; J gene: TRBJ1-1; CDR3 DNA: TGTGCCAGCAGTTCACAAAACCGGGACAGGAACACTGAAGCTTTCTTT; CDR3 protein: CASSSQNRDRNTEAFF
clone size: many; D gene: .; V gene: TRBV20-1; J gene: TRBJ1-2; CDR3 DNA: TGCAGTGCTAGTCCGACAGTTACCGGTTTCTACACCTTC; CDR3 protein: CSASPTVTGFYTF
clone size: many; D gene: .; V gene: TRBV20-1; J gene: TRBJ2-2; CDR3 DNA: TGCAGTGCTAGAGTTGCGAACACCGGGGAGCTGTTTTTT; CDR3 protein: CSARVANTGELFF
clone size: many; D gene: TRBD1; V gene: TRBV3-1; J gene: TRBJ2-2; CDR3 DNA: TGTGCCAGCACGGGGACAGCGAGATACACCGGGGAGCTGTTTTTT; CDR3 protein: CASTGTARYTGELFF
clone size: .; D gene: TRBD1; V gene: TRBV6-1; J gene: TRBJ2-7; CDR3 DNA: TGTGCCAGCAGGTCGGGGACAGGGATCCACGAGCAGTACTTC; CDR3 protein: CASRSGTGIHEQYF
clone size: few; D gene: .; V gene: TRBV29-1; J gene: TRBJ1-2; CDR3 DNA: TGCAGCGTTGCGGGTTTACAGACCTTATATGGCTACACCTTC; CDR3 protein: CSVAGLQTLYGYTF
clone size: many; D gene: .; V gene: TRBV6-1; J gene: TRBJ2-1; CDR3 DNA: TGTGCCAGCAGCTGGGTCGGGGCCTCCTACAATGAGCAGTTCTTC; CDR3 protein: CASSWVGASYNEQFF
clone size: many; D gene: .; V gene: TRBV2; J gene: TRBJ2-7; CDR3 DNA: TGTGCCAGCAGTACCTACGGGACTCTCTACGAGCAGTACTTC; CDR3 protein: CASSTYGTLYEQYF
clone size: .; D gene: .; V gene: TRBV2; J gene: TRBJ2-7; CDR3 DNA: TGTGCCAGCAGGAGGACAGAGTCCTACGAGCAGTACTTC; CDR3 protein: CASRRTESYEQYF
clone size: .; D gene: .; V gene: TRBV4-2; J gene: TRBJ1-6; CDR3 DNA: TGTGCCAGCAGCCAAGGAGAGTTTCATAATTCACCCCTCCACTTT; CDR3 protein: CASSQGEFHNSPLHF
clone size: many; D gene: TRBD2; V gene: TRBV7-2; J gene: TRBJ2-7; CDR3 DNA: TGTGCCAGCAGCACCCGACTAGCGGGAGTCTTAAACGAGCAGTACTTC; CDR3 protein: CASSTRLAGVLNEQYF
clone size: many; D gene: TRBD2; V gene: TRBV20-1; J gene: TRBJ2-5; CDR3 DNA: TGCAGTGCCCACGGCCTAGCGGGGAGCCTCCAAGAGACCCAGTACTTC; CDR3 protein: CSAHGLAGSLQETQYF
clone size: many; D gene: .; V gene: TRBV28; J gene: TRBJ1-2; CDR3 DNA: TGTGCCAGCAGTTTGACAGGATATGGCTACACCTTC; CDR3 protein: CASSLTGYGYTF
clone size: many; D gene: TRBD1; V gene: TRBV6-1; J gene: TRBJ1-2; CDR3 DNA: TGTGCCAGCAGTGTCCTCGGACAGGGCAGCTATGGCTACACCTTC; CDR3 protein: CASSVLGQGSYGYTF
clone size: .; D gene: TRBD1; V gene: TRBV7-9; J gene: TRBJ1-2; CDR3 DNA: TGTGCCAGCAGCTTAGTTCCCGACAGGGATGGCGATGGCTACACCTTC; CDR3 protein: CASSLVPDRDGDGYTF
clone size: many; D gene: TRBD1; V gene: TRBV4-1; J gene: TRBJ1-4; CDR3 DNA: TGCGCCAGCAGCCAAGGCACAGGGGGCGCAACTAATGAAAAACTGTTTTTT; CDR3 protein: CASSQGTGGATNEKLFF
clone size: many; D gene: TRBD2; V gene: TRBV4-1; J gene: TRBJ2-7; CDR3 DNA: TGCGCCAGCAGCCAAGGGACTAGCGGGTACTACGAGCAGTACTTC; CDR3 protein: CASSQGTSGYYEQYF
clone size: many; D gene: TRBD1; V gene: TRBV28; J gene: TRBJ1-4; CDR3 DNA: TGTGCCAGCAGGACCATTCGGGACAGCGAAAAACTGTTTTTT; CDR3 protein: CASRTIRDSEKLFF
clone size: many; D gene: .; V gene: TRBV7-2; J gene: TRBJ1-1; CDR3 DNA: TGTGCCAGCAGCTTATCTGCCGTGAACACTGAAGCTTTCTTT; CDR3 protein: CASSLSAVNTEAFF
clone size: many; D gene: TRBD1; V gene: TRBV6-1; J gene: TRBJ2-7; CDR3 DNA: TGTGCCAGCGAAAGGTCCGGGACAGGGGGCGCCTACGAGCAGTACTTC; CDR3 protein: CASERSGTGGAYEQYF
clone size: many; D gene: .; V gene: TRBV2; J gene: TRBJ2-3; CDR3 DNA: TGTGCCAGCAGTGAGGGGAGTTCGAGAGATACGCAGTATTTT; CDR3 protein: CASSEGSSRDTQYF
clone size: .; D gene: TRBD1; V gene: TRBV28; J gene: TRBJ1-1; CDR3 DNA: TGTGCCAGCATAAACCCAAGGGGGCCCCGGGGTGAAGCTTTCTTT; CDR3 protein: CASINPRGPRGEAFF
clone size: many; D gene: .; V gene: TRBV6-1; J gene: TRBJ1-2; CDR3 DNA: TGTGCCAGCAGCTCCGGGACAATCAACTATGGCTACACCTTC; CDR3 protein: CASSSGTINYGYTF
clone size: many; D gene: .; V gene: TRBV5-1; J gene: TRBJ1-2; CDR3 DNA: TGCGCCAGCAGCTTGGACCAGCCGGTCAAGGGCTACACCTTC; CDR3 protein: CASSLDQPVKGYTF
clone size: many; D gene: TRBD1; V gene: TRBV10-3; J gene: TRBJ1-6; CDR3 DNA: TGTGCCATCAGTGACAGTGGGACAGGGGCTAATTCACCCCTCCACTTT; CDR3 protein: CAISDSGTGANSPLHF
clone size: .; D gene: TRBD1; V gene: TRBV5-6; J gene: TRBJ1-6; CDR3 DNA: TGTGCCAGCAACTTAGGACAGGCCCTTTCACCCCTCCACTTT; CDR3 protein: CASNLGQALSPLHF
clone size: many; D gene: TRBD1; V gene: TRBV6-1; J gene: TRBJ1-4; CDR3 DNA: TGTGCCAGCAGTTACCACCAGACAGGGGGCGAAAAACTGTTTTTT; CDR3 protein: CASSYHQTGGEKLFF
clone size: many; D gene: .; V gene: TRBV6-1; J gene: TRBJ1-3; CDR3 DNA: TGTGCCAGCAGAAATCCTGGGACGTATAACTCTGGAAACACCATATATTTT; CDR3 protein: CASRNPGTYNSGNTIYF
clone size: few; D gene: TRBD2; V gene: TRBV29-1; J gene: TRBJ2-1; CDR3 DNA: TGCAGCGTCCCCATTAGCGGGTACAATGAGCAGTTCTTC; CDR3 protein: CSVPISGYNEQFF
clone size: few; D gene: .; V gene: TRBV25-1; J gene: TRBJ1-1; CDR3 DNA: TGTGCCAGCAGTGATTACGCAGAAGAAGCTTTCTTT; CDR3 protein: CASSDYAEEAFF
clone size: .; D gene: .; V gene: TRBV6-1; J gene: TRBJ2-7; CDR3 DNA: TGTGCCAGCAGTACCGTAGGGGGAGGCAACGAGCAGTACTTC; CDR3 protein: CASSTVGGGNEQYF